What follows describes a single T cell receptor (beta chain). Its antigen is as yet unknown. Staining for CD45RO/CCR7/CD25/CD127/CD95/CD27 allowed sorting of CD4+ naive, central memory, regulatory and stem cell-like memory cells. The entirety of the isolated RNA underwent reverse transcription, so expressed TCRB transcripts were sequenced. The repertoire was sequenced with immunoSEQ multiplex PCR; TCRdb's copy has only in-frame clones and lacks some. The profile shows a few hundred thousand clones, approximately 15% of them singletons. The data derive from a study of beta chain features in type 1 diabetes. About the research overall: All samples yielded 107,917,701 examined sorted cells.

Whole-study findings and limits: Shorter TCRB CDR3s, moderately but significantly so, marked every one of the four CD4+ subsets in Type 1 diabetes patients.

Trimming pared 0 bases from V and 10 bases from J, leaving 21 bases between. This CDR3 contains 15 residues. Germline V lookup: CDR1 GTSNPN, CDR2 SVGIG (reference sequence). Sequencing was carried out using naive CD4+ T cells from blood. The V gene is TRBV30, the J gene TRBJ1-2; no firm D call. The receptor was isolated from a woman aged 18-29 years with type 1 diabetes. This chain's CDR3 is CAWSVITSTTGDYTF. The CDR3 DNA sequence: TGTGCCTGGAGTGTAATCACCTCTACGACTGGCGACTACACCTTC.